This T cell receptor (beta chain) was recorded in a study of shared clonotypes between healthy human individuals. General study points: Estimated richness values were generally larger in naive subsets than in memory subsets.

This clone occurred a few times. The target antigen is unknown. Authors' data handling: Filtering of immunoSEQ junctional sequences could not match full-length read filtering. Measured with immunoSEQ multiplex PCR; TCRdb has only the in-frame clones, and not every one. V and J calls and clone size come straight from that table; D and trimming were deduced from the DNA. The sample has roughly 700,000 clones, 74% seen once. Caucasian adults living in Nashville, Tennessee, provided all samples. Splitting of CD4+ cells produced CD45RA+ naive and CD45RA-negative memory subsets. The source material was memory CD4+ T cells sorted from blood. Described subset: CD45RA-negative fraction. The clonotype was recovered from a woman aged 25 to 45 in good health.

The CDR3 is CAISAGGSYNEQFF. DNA of the CDR3: TGTGCCATCAGTGCAGGGGGCTCCTACAATGAGCAGTTCTTC. The chain employs TRBV10-3 and TRBJ2-1; 7 bases are shared with TRBD1. The ends lost 4 bases at V and 0 bases at J; junction bases unmatched: 0. The CDR3 extends over 14 amino acids. Germline CDR1 reads ENHRY; CDR2 reads SYGVKD.